The 24 T cell receptor beta chains listed next were all sequenced from one sample in a study of cytomegalovirus exposure and HLA in healthy donors. Profiled with immunoSEQ multiplex PCR; TCRdb holds only in-frame clones, not every one. The data contain around 150,000 clones, 70% to 90% of them seen just once; the ten biggest clones take up 3% to 3.5%. Sequencing was done on a sample of PBMCs. The receptors come from a woman younger than 30 in good health and CMV-seropositive.

The chain uses TRBV2 and TRBJ1-1; 9 bases align to TRBD1. V was clipped by 7 bases and J by 7 bases; unmatched bases: 4. This CDR3 has 12 residues. The V gene's germline CDR1 is SNHLY and CDR2 FYNNEI. CDR3 in amino acids: CASTPDRGEAFF. CDR3 bases: TGTGCCAGCACCCCGGACAGGGGTGAAGCTTTCTTT.

CDR3 in DNA: TGCGCCAGCAGTGAGGGGGCCAGAGGCGGCTATGGCTACACCTTC. Its protein is CASSEGARGGYGYTF. The genes are TRBV10-2 and TRBJ1-2, with TRBD1 as a possible D gene (5 bases). V was pared by 2 bases and J by 4 bases, with 14 bases between. The CDR3 runs to 15 residues. From germline, CDR1 is WSHSY and CDR2 SAAADI.

The V gene is TRBV19, the J gene TRBJ1-2; possibly TRBD1 for D (6 bases). This CDR3 comprises 16 residues. Looked up from germline, CDR1 is LNHDA and CDR2 is SQIVND (reference sequence). Deletions cut 6 bases from V and 2 bases from J, with 19 bases between. CDR3 nucleotides: TGTGCCAGTAGGCCTCGACAGGAACAATTCAACTATGGCTACACCTTC. Translating gives CASRPRQEQFNYGYTF.

The chain links TRBV10-2 to TRBJ1-1; the D gene is possibly TRBD1 (5 bases). The V gene lost 9 bases and the J gene lost 6 bases, with 17 bases spanning the gap. The germline V gene encodes CDR1 WSHSY and CDR2 SAAADI. CDR3 length: 13 amino acids. The CDR3 loop reads CASGSGWVSEAFF. The CDR3 DNA is TGCGCCAGTGGATCAGGGTGGGTGTCTGAAGCTTTCTTT.

The chain links TRBV5-1 to TRBJ2-2; 7 bases are a match to TRBD2. CDR3 length: 15 residues. Germline V gene sequence: CDR1 SGHRS, CDR2 YFSETQ. V was pared by 0 bases and J by 5 bases, with 4 bases of the junction left unmatched. The chain's CDR3 is CASSLAGGWTGELFF. The DNA for the CDR3 is TGCGCCAGCAGCTTGGCCGGGGGGTGGACCGGGGAGCTGTTTTTT.

The chain combines TRBV11-2 with TRBJ1-1; no reliable D call. V gave up 1 base and J gave up 1 base, with 7 bases separating them. There are 14 residues in the CDR3. Germline V gene sequence: CDR1 SGHAT, CDR2 FQNNGV. The CDR3 coding sequence is TGTGCCAGCAGCTTAGGACCGGGGAACACTGAAGCTTTCTTT. This sequence encodes CASSLGPGNTEAFF.

The chain joins TRBV29-1 to TRBJ2-7, with 11 bases aligning to TRBD2. The CDR3 is 16 amino acids. The V gene end was trimmed by 2 bases and the J gene end by 6 bases; junction bases not matched to a gene: 12. Germline CDR1 is SQVTM and CDR2 is ANQGSEA. The CDR3 DNA follows: TGCAGCGTTGAACCTGGAGGGACTAGCGGATTGGGCGAGCAGTACTTC. Its protein is CSVEPGGTSGLGEQYF.

The CDR3 nucleotides are TGTGCCTGGAGTGGAACGCGGGGCTGGGAGCAGTACTTC. It codes for CAWSGTRGWEQYF. The J gene is TRBJ2-7, the V gene TRBV30; weak D call: TRBD2 (6 bases). Trimming pared 1 base from V and 7 bases from J, leaving 14 bases between. Germline CDR1 reads GTSNPN; CDR2 reads SVGIG (reference sequence). This CDR3 is built from 13 residues.

The chain is built from TRBV19 and TRBJ1-5, with TRBD1 matching over 7 bases. CDR1 and CDR2 from the germline V gene are LNHDA and SQIVND (reference sequence). Trimming took 0 bases from V and 6 from J; bases not matched to a gene: 14. This CDR3 spans 18 amino acids. CDR3 bases: TGTGCCAGTAGTATAGATCGGGACACCGGGACAGCCAGTCAGCCCCAGCATTTT. The encoded protein is CASSIDRDTGTASQPQHF.

This sequence joins TRBV25-1 and TRBJ2-1, with D possibly being TRBD1 (6 bases). The length of the CDR3 is 15 residues. V lost 1 base and J lost 5, with 12 bases in between. In germline, CDR1 is MGHDK, CDR2 SYGVNS. The CDR3 reads CASSEFRDTDNEQFF. The CDR3 DNA sequence: TGTGCCAGCAGTGAATTCCGGGACACAGACAATGAGCAGTTCTTC.

J is TRBJ2-7 and V is TRBV21-1; TRBD1, the D gene given by the table, was not confirmed from the DNA. TRBV21-1 is designated a pseudogene. CDR3 length: 16 amino acids. Here the CDR3 reads CASSVWGRQGACEQYF. In nucleotides, the CDR3 is TGTGCCAGCAGCGTATGGGGCAGACAGGGGGCGTGCGAGCAGTACTTC.

V gene TRBV4-2 combines with J gene TRBJ1-5; D ambiguous. The CDR3 runs 14 residues. Germline V gives CDR1 LGHNA, CDR2 YNFKEQ. Between the trimmed V and J ends, which lost 0 bases and 4 bases, there was a span of 7 bases. As DNA, the CDR3 is TGTGCCAGCAGCCAAGATCTAGAAAATCAGCCCCAGCATTTT. Translating it yields CASSQDLENQPQHF.

The V gene is TRBV2, the J gene TRBJ2-7; 12 positions match TRBD1. Germline V gives CDR1 SNHLY, CDR2 FYNNEI. Trimming removed 5 bases from V and 6 bases from J; junction bases left unmatched: 5. This CDR3 is 14 amino acids long. CDR3 residues: CASSWDRGQGEQYF. The DNA of the CDR3 is TGTGCCAGCAGTTGGGACAGGGGGCAGGGCGAGCAGTACTTC.

This clone appeared a single time. The gene calls are TRBV7-3 and TRBJ2-3, with D maybe TRBD2 (6 bases). The CDR3 spans 14 residues. Per germline, CDR1 SGHTA and CDR2 FQGTGA. V shed 1 base and J shed 6 bases, with 11 bases lying between them. CDR3 protein: CASSLIGGEDTQYF. The CDR3 DNA sequence: TGTGCCAGCAGCTTAATTGGCGGGGAGGATACGCAGTATTTT.

The table lists this clone with a count of one. The V gene is TRBV4-2, the J gene TRBJ2-7, with TRBD2 matching 8 bases. Germline lookup yields CDR1 LGHNA and CDR2 YNFKEQ. With V trimmed by 1 base and J by 2 bases, 7 bases remained unmatched. The CDR3 sequence is 16 residues long. DNA for the CDR3: TGTGCCAGCAGCCAAGGCGGCGGCGGGAGGACCTACGAGCAGTACTTC. This encodes CASSQGGGGRTYEQYF.

The rearrangement links TRBV7-9 to TRBJ2-7; D possibly corresponds to TRBD1 (5 bases). The germline V gene encodes CDR1 SEHNR and CDR2 FQNEAQ (reference sequence). V lost 5 bases and J lost 2, with 13 bases in between. This CDR3 has 14 amino acids. CDR3 bases: TGTGCCAGCAGCCCCGCCCAGGGCGCCTACGAGCAGTACTTC. Its translation: CASSPAQGAYEQYF.

The chain joins TRBV11-3 to TRBJ2-3; TRBD2 agrees at 10 bases. CDR3 size: 15 residues. V shed 3 bases and J 0 bases; nucleotides not matched to a gene: 0. Germline lookup yields CDR1 SGHNT and CDR2 YENEEA. The CDR3 here is CASSLGLASTDTQYF. The CDR3 coding sequence is TGTGCCAGCAGCTTGGGACTAGCGAGCACAGATACGCAGTATTTT.

CDR3: CASSQATASYNEQFF. CDR3 nucleotides: TGCGCCAGCAGCCAAGCTACAGCCTCCTACAATGAGCAGTTCTTC. The chain recombines TRBV4-1 with TRBJ2-1, with D hard to call. V was clipped by 1 base and J by 0 bases, with 7 bases between them. CDR3 length equals 15 residues. Per germline, CDR1 MGHRA and CDR2 YSYEKL.

This chain links TRBV9 with TRBJ2-5, with D tentatively TRBD2 (5 bases). Germline lookup yields CDR1 SGDLS and CDR2 YYNGEE. The CDR3 spans 14 residues. Deletions cut 4 bases from V and 1 base from J, with 11 bases between. CDR3 sequence (DNA): TGTGCCAGCAGCCCCCCGGACTCCCAAGAGACCCAGTACTTC. The encoded protein is CASSPPDSQETQYF.

The rearrangement joins TRBV7-8 to TRBJ1-4, with D possibly TRBD1 on 5 matching bases. Germline loops: CDR1 SGHVS, CDR2 FQNEAQ. This CDR3 contains 17 residues. V was shortened by 2 bases and J by 2 bases, with 15 bases between the two germline ends. In DNA form, the CDR3 reads TGTGCCAGCAGCTTATCTGGGGTAGGGGCGACTAATGAAAAACTGTTTTTT. Amino acid sequence: CASSLSGVGATNEKLFF.

This chain's CDR3 is CAWSHRGWEETQYF. DNA for the CDR3: TGTGCCTGGAGTCACAGGGGTTGGGAAGAGACCCAGTACTTC. The chain employs TRBV30 and TRBJ2-5; 7 nucleotides agree with TRBD1. The CDR3 is 14 residues long. V lost 2 bases, J lost 3 bases, and 6 bases stayed unmatched. Germline lookup yields CDR1 GTSNPN and CDR2 SVGIG (reference sequence). The variable domain in full, completed from reference TRBV30 and TRBJ2-5, reads SQTIHQWPATLVQPVGSPLSLECTVEGTSNPNLYWYRQAAGRGLQLLFYSVGIGQISSEVPQNLSASRPQDRQFILSSKKLLLSDSGFYLCAWSHRGWEETQYFGPGTRLLVL.

The rearrangement uses TRBV29-1 and TRBJ1-2; 9 bases are a match to TRBD1. This CDR3 spans 12 amino acids. Per germline, CDR1 SQVTM and CDR2 ANQGSEA. V gave up 6 bases and J gave up 4 bases; unmatched junction bases: 3. CDR3 region: CSVEQGAYGYTF. CDR3 coding DNA: TGCAGCGTCGAACAGGGGGCCTATGGCTACACCTTC.

This clone was seen a few times. The chain recombines TRBV11-2 with TRBJ2-7, with 9 bases fitting TRBD2. CDR1 and CDR2 (germline): SGHAT, FQNNGV. The CDR3 is made up of 16 amino acids. V lost 5 bases, J lost 6 bases, and 14 bases stayed unmatched. CDR3 DNA: TGTGCCAGCAGCGATTACAGACTAGCGGCCCGTGGCGAGCAGTACTTC. Amino acids: CASSDYRLAARGEQYF.

This clone was seen a handful of times. The genes are TRBV7-9 and TRBJ2-1, with 9 bases identical to TRBD1. The J segment lost 10 bases and the V segment lost 2 bases, leaving 3 bases of the junction unmatched. CDR1 is SEHNR, CDR2 FQNEAQ, per germline (reference sequence). The CDR3 is 13 residues long. CDR3 amino acids: CASSLRQGEEQFF. The CDR3 nucleotides read TGTGCCAGCAGCTTACGACAGGGGGAGGAGCAGTTCTTC.